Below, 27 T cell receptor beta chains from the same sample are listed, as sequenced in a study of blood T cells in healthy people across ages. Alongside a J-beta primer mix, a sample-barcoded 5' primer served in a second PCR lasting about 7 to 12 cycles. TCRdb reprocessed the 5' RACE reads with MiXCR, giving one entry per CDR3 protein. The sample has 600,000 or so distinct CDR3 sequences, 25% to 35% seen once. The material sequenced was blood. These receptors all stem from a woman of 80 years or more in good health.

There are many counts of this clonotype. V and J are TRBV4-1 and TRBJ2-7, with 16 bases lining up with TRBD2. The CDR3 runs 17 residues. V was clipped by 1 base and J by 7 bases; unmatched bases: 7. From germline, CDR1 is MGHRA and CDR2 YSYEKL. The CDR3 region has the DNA TGCGCCAGCAGCCAAGTGGGGACTAGCGGGGGGGCGTATGAGCAGTACTTC. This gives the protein CASSQVGTSGGAYEQYF.

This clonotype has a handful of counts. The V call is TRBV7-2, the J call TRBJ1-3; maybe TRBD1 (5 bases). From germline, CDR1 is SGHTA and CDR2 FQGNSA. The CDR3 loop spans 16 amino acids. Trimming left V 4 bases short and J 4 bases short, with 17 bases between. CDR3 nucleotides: TGTGCCAGCAGCTCCCTAGGGGAATCGGGAGGAAACACCATATATTTT. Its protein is CASSSLGESGGNTIYF.

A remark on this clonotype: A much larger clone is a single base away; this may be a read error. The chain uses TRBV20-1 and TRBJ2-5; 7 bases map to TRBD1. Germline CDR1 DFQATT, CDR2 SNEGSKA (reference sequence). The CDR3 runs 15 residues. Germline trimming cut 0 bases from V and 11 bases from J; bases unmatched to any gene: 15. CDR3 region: CSAREDRAKANEQYF. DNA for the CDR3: TGCAGTGCTAGAGAAGACAGGGCAAAAGCCAATGAGCAGTACTTC.

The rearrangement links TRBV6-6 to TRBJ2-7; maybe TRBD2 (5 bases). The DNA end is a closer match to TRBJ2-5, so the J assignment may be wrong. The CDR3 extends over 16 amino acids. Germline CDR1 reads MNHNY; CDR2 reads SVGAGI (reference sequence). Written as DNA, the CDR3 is TGTGCCAGCAGTTACTCAACTCAGACTACAGAGAAGACCCAGTACTTC. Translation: CASSYSTQTTEKTQYF.

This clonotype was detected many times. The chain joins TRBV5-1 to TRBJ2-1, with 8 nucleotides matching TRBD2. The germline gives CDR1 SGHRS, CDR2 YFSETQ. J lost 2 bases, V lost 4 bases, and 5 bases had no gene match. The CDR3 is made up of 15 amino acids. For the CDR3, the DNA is TGCGCCAGCAGCCCAACTAGCGGACCCTACAATGAGCAGTTCTTC. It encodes CASSPTSGPYNEQFF.

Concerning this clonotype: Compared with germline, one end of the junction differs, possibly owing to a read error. CDR3 nucleotide sequence: TGCGCCAGCGGCTTGGCGCAGGGGCAGGCAGGTCGAGCTTTCTTT. It yields the protein CASGLAQGQAGRAFF. The chain carries TRBV5-1 and TRBJ1-1; perhaps TRBD1 as D (6 bases). This CDR3 spans 15 amino acids. Germline CDR1 is SGHRS and CDR2 is YFSETQ. Full variable domain (missing parts from reference TRBV5-1 and TRBJ1-1): KAGVTQTPRYLIKTRGQQVTLSCSPISGHRSVSWYQQTPGQGLQFLFEYFSETQRNKGNFPGRFSGRQFSNSRSEMNVSTLELGDSALYLCASGLAQGQAGRAFFGQGTRLTVV.

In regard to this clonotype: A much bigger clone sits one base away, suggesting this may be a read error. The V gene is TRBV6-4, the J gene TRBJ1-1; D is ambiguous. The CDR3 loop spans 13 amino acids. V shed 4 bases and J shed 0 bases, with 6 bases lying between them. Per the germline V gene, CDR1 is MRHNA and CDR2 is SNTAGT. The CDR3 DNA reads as TGTGCCAGCAGTGGCTCAGTGAACACTGAAGCTTTCTTT. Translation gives CASSGSVNTEAFF.

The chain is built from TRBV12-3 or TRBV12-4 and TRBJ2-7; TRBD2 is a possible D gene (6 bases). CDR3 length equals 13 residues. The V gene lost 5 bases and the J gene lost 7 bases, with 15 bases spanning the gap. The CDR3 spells CASSPQGAGEQYF. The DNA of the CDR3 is TGTGCCAGCAGTCCCCAGGGCGCGGGGGAGCAGTACTTC.

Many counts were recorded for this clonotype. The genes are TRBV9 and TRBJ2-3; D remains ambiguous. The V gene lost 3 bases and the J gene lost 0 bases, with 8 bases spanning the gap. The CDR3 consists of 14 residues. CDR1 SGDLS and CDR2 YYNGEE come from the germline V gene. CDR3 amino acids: CASSADPSTDTQYF. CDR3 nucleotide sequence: TGTGCCAGCAGCGCCGACCCAAGCACAGATACGCAGTATTTT.

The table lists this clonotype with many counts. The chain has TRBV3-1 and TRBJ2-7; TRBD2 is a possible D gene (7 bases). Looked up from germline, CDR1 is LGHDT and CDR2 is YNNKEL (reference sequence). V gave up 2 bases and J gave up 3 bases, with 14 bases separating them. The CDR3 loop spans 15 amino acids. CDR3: CASSQRGGGVYEQYF. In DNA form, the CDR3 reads TGTGCCAGCAGCCAAAGAGGAGGGGGGGTCTACGAGCAGTACTTC.

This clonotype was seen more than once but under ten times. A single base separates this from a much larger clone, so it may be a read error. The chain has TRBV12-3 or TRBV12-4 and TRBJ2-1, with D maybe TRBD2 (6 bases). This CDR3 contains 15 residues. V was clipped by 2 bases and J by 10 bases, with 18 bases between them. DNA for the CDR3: TGTGCCAGCAGTTTACTTGCGGGGAGGCAAGGGGAGCAGTTCTTC. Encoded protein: CASSLLAGRQGEQFF.

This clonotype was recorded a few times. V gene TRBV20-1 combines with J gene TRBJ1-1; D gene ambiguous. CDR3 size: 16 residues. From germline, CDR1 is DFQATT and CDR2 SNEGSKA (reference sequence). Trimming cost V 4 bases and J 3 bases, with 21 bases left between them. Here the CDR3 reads CSAIDRYYTRDTEAFF. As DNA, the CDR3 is TGCAGTGCTATAGATCGGTATTACACTAGGGACACTGAAGCTTTCTTT.

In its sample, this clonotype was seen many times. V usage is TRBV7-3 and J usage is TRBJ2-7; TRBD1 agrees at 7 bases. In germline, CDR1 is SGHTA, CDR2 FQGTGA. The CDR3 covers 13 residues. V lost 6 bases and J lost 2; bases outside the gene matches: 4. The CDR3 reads CASSRDRTYEQYF. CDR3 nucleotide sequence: TGTGCCAGCAGTCGGGACAGAACCTACGAGCAGTACTTC.

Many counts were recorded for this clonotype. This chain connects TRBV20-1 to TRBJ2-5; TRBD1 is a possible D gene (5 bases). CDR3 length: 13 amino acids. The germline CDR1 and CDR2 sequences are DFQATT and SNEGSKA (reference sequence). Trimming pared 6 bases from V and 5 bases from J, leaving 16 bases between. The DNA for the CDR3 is TGCAGTGCCGCCGTCAACTCAGGGGAGACCCAGTACTTC. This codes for CSAAVNSGETQYF.

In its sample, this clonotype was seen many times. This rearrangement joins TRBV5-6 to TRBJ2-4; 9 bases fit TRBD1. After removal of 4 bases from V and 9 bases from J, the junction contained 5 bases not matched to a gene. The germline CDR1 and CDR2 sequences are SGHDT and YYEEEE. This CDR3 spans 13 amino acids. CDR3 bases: TGTGCCAGCAGCAGGGACAGGGTGGGCATTCAGTACTTC. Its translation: CASSRDRVGIQYF.

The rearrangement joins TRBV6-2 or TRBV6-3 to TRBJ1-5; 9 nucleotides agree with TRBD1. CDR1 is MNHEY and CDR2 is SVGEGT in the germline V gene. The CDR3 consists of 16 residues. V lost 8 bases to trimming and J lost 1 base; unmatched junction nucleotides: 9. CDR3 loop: CASGRGTGISNQPQHF. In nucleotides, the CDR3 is TGTGCCAGCGGTCGTGGGACAGGGATAAGCAATCAGCCCCAGCATTTT.

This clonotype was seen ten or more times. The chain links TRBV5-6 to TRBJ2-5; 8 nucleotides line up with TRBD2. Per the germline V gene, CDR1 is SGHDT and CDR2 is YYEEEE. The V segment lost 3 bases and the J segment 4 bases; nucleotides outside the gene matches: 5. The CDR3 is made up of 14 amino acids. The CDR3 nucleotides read TGTGCCAGCAGCTCGTCCGGGACTAGAGAGACCCAGTACTTC. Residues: CASSSSGTRETQYF.

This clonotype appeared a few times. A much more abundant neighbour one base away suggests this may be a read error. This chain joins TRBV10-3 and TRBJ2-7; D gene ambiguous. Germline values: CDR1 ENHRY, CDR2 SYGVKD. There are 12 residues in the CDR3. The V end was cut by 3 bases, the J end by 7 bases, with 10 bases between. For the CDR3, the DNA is TGTGCCATCAGTGATACGGAGCATGAGCAGTACTTC. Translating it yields CAISDTEHEQYF.

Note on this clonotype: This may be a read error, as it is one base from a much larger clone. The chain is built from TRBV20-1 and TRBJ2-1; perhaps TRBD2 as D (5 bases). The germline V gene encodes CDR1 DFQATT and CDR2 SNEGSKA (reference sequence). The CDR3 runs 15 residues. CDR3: CGARDASVPRDEQFF. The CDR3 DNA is TGCGGTGCTAGAGATGCCAGCGTCCCGAGGGATGAGCAGTTCTTC.

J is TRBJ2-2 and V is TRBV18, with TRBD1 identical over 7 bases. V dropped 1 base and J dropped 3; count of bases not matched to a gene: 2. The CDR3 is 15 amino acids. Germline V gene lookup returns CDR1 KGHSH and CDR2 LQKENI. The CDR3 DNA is TGTGCCAGCTCACCACGTCAGGGGGACACCGGGGAGCTGTTTTTT. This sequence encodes CASSPRQGDTGELFF.

CDR3 DNA sequence: TGTGCCAGCAGTGAATCGCCCGTCCCGAACACTGAAGCTTTCTTT. It encodes CASSESPVPNTEAFF. V is TRBV25-1 and J is TRBJ1-1; D is undetermined. The V gene lost 1 base and the J gene lost 1 base, with 10 bases spanning the gap. Germline V gene sequence: CDR1 MGHDK, CDR2 SYGVNS. The CDR3 is 15 residues long.

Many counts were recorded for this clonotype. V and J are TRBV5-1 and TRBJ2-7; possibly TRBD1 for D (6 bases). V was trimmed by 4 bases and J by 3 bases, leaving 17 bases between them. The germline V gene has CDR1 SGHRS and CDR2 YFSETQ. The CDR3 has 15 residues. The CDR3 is CASSPTGISGYEQYF. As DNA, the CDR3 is TGCGCCAGCAGCCCCACAGGGATCTCCGGCTACGAGCAGTACTTC.

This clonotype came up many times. This CDR3 reads CASSLPGVRYEQYF. The CDR3 DNA follows: TGCGCCAGCAGCTTGCCAGGGGTTAGGTACGAGCAGTACTTC. The rearrangement joins TRBV5-1 to TRBJ2-7; D is possibly TRBD1 (6 bases). The CDR3 is 14 amino acids. With 1 base removed from V and 4 bases from J, the gap between germline ends came to 12 bases. CDR1 and CDR2 (germline): SGHRS, YFSETQ.

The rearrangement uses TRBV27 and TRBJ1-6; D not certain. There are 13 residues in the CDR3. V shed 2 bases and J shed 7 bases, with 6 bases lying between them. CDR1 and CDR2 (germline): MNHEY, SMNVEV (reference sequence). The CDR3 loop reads CASSLATNSPLHF. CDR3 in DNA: TGTGCCAGCAGTTTAGCTACCAATTCACCCCTCCACTTT.

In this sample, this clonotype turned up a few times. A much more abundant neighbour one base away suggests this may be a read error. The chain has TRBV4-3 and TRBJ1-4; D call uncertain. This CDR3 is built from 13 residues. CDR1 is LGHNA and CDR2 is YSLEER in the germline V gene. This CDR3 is CASSPSLAEKRFF. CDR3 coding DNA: TGCGCCAGCAGCCCGTCTTTGGCCGAAAAACGGTTTTTT.

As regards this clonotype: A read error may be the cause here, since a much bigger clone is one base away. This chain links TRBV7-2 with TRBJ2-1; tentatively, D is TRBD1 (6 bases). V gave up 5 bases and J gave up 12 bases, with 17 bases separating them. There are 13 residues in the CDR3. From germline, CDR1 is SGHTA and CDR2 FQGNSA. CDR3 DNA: TGTGCCAGCAGCCCCCCGGGACGCAGGGGGCAGTTCTTC. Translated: CASSPPGRRGQFF.

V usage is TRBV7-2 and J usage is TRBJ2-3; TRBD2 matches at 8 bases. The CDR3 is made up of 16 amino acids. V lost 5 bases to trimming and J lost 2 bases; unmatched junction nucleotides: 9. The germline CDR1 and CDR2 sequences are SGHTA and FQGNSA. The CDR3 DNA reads TGTGCCAGCAGCCCCGCCGGGACTAGGTACACAGATACGCAGTATTTT. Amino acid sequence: CASSPAGTRYTDTQYF.